This T cell receptor (beta chain) was found in a study of long-term antiretroviral therapy in people with HIV. Worth noting for this clone: Its antigen is not known.

With 0 bases clipped from V and 6 bases from J, the junction kept 10 bases outside the gene matches. The germline gives CDR1 MGHRA, CDR2 YSYEKL. There are 17 residues in the CDR3. With survey level as its setting, the immunoSEQ assay was v3.0. Assay: immunoSEQ multiplex PCR; the TCRdb copy retains only in-frame clones and omits some. The sample lists about 28,000 clones; over 70% were seen once. The study's findings and limits: Clonal populations expanded prior to ART predominated within the repertoire at all time points.

This clonotype was obtained from a man aged 25-45 years with HIV. The input for sequencing was unsorted PBMCs, taken nearly 2.9 years after starting antiretroviral therapy. The chain joins TRBV4-1 to TRBJ2-1; TRBD2 matches 8 bases. CDR3 DNA: TGCGCCAGCAGCCAAGATAACGGGAGGGCTCTGCTCAATGAGCAGTTCTTC. The encoded protein is CASSQDNGRALLNEQFF.